The following is a T cell receptor (beta chain) sequence with its context. This clone's antigen is unknown. Per-base quality was not reported, and no clone a single base away is much larger than it. The cohort was made up of hundreds of healthy bone marrow donors. At the time of sampling, every cohort member was nominally healthy, though immune exposures that went unrecorded were likely present. The donor tested CMV seronegative and was one of the 352 seronegative cohort members. Each donor provided a peripheral blood sample, and peripheral blood mononuclear cells were used for TCR beta sequencing. The Qiagen DNeasy Blood Extraction Kit was used to extract genomic DNA from the blood cell samples. This entry comes from a study of cytomegalovirus exposure and HLA in healthy donors (dated by TCRdb to 2016 to 2017). In terms of the full investigation: An earlier analysis of roughly 500 of the donors reported about 290 Gb of sequence data and 100 million to 130 million unique TCR beta sequences from about 200 million T cells. Several DR-DQ haplotypes were treated as single units for association and clustering because of strong linkage in the cohort. A separate validation cohort of 90 to 150 different subjects was used in addition to the roughly 670-subject first cohort. The study used immunosequencing to profile the T cell repertoires of more than 650 subjects and linked those repertoires to cytomegalovirus serostatus. A later analysis re-analyzed previously published TCR beta repertoires from approximately 700 donors and added high-resolution HLA genotyping to study TCR occurrence patterns. In a later genetic analysis, genome-wide SNP genotypes for about three fifths of the 666 donors were used, and that subset was treated as a discovery cohort. All discovery cohort repertoires had been generated on a single sequencing platform. Both class I and class II loci were covered by HLA typing, at four-digit resolution. Rather than drawing on any new phenotypic data, the later analysis identified candidate immune exposures from TCR beta sequences and the way those sequences occurred across donors. On average, around 240,000 unique TCR beta nucleotide sequences were sequenced per donor among about 400 genotyped donors of the cohort, with around 19% of those sequences being non-productive. Among the approximately 400 genotyped donors, 75% to 90% belonged to the genetic ancestry cluster associated with self-reported Caucasian donors. To decide whether each TCR beta V gene segment behaved as functional or pseudogenic, an earlier analysis of some 600 of the donors relied on high-throughput TCR beta sequencing. Donor age, sex, ethnicity and CMV serostatus were collected together with the repertoire data. The number of donors typed differed by locus, with 629-630 for A, B, C, DRB1 and DQB1, roughly 520 for DQA1, 600 to 610 for DPA1, and roughly 450 for DPB1. Approximately 300 gigabases of sequencing data and around 85 million unique TCR sequences made up an early release that covered roughly 670 HLA-typed donors. High-throughput TCR immunosequencing, statistical association of individual TCRs with disease status, and machine learning were combined to predict cytomegalovirus infection status. The aim of the study was to test whether cataloging public T cell receptors could identify signatures of past pathogen exposure.

Overall study results and their limits: An association between a missense DCLRE1C variant and V-gene and J-gene trimming of TCR beta chains was found in a later genetic analysis and replicated in an independent cohort. The only immune exposure information available for the cohort was CMV serostatus. An earlier analysis of approximately 530 of the donors showed that most TCR beta V segments appeared in productive rearrangements either about 87% or about 30% of the time, which broadly matched IMGT annotations. In a later genetic analysis, fewer N-insertions in productive TCRs were reported among donors in an Asian-associated ancestry cluster than the roughly 710-donor mean. The authors suggested that the approach could potentially be generalized to other disease states and immunological phenotypes. In a later analysis, HLA-associated TCR beta chains showed more clonal expansion and lower generation probabilities than non-associated chains that were equally common. Only TCR beta chains were sequenced in this cohort, and the absence of alpha or paired-chain data limited detectable features. A few of the identified cytomegalovirus-associated TCR beta chains were confirmed in vitro to be specific for cytomegalovirus antigens. While some public TCRs were present in many individuals, most TCR sequences turned up only very rarely across donors. Because HLA typing was missing for some donors at each locus, association tests included only the typed subset. Correlated functional status among segregating V segments might be attributable to linkage disequilibrium, but an unknown experimental factor could not be ruled out. Strong co-occurrence of HLA alleles, especially DR and DQ, made assigning TCR associations to individual alleles difficult. According to a later analysis, most CMV-associated TCR beta chains appeared to be HLA-restricted, and the HLA associations seemed to be driven largely by CMV exposure. A group of highly shared sequence variants was considered likely to be a technical artifact of the sequencing pipeline. A further reported finding was that TCR beta sequences accurately predicted the HLA-A and HLA-B alleles for most subjects in the first cohort. In a later analysis, several top co-occurrence clusters were reported to appear linked to parvovirus B19, influenza, CMV and Epstein-Barr virus. In a later analysis, some 17,000 TCR beta sequences were associated with specific HLA alleles at a false discovery rate of 0.05. According to a later analysis, TCR association rates differed among HLA loci, with DRB1 alleles showing the most associated TCRs and HLA-C alleles showing the fewest. Because counts were too low, about 15 rarely observed V segments, including chromosome 9 orphons, were left out of the earlier analysis of a few hundred of the donors. Roughly uniform sequencing depth across donors was assumed in presence/absence analyses, although this assumption may not hold. In the study, approximately 160 TCR beta chains were listed as associated with cytomegalovirus. The classifier was reported to diagnose cytomegalovirus status with high specificity and sensitivity in both the original cohort and the validation cohort.

The method behind the library was the immunoSEQ multiplex PCR assay. The multiplex PCR relied on a mix of 60 forward primers for TCR Vbeta segments and 13 reverse primers for TCR Jbeta segments. A multiplex PCR assay on genomic DNA amplified the CDR3 region of rearranged TCR beta genes. The Illumina HiSeq System was used to sequence the amplified TCR beta libraries as 87-base-pair reads. The paper's data handling went like this. A later analysis tallied 75 million to 95 million unique TCR beta chains across the 610 or so repertoires, and approximately 12 million of those chains were shared by two or more donors. Raw reads were error-corrected and collapsed into unique sequences with a nearest-neighbor algorithm that merged closely related sequences to remove PCR and sequencing errors. Alignment of CDR3 sequences to IMGT reference sequences was used to assign V, D and J gene segments. Each retained sequence needed at least a six-nucleotide match to both a V gene segment and a J gene segment. Rearrangements were classified as productive when the CDR3 lacked stop codons and remained in frame with V and J, and all other rearrangements were classified as non-productive. CDR3 was defined according to IMGT convention as the region running from the second conserved V-encoded cysteine to the conserved J-encoded phenylalanine. In an earlier analysis of around 570 of the donors, sequences lacking an unambiguous match to a single V gene segment were excluded. In an earlier analysis of around 590 of the donors, a V segment was called functional when productive rearrangements were above 56.7%, and segregating when the standard deviation between donors exceeded 5%. A statistical classification framework was developed to diagnose cytomegalovirus status using the catalog of TCR beta chain sequences. V and J gene assignment, in a later analysis, came from comparing TCR nucleotide sequences with IMGT/GENE-DB human TR gene sequences. Using the TCRdist pipeline, a later analysis assigned CDR3 sequences along with most-parsimonious VDJ recombination scenarios. In a later analysis, every TCR beta chain was defined by the combination of its CDR3 amino acid sequence and its V-gene family, and reads without a unique V-gene family were dropped. In a later analysis, fewer than 600 highly shared, low-generation-probability nucleotide sequences were removed to address suspected cross-contamination and a sequencing artifact. In a later analysis, a clonal expansion index for each public chain was calculated from normalized within-repertoire ranks of inferred template counts. A later analysis computed generation probabilities with a VDJ recombination model fitted to out-of-frame rearrangements, and checked the results against IGoR. In a later analysis, TCR-TCR, TCR-HLA and TCR-CMV co-occurrence was scored with hypergeometric tests, and a repertoire-size bias correction was applied to TCR pairs. To estimate false discovery rates, a later analysis permuted the HLA or CMV assignments 20 times. In a later analysis, co-occurring TCRs were grouped with DBSCAN, and TCRdist sequence similarity was added when clustering was performed within HLA-allele-positive subsets. For co-occurrence clustering, repertoires with fewer than 30,000 or more than 120,000 public chains were excluded, along with five repertoires with anomalous nucleotide sharing. TCRdb limited this immuneACCESS table to in-frame rearrangements with V and J called. A share of clones is missing; checked studies link under half to unresolved V genes, and the rest is unexplained. V, J and clone size reflect that table, while D and trimming were determined from the DNA. The sample table lists some 120,000 clones, 80% to 85% of them with a count of one. Approximately 1.1% of the sample belongs to the ten largest clones.

This TCR was recovered from a woman aged 25-40 years in good health and CMV-seronegative. The sequencing input was PBMCs.

CDR3 reads: CASSPQDYYNEQFF. The bases read TGTGCCAGCAGCCCCCAGGATTACTACAATGAGCAGTTCTTC. This chain is built from TRBV13 and TRBJ2-1, with the D gene not confidently named. Deletion took 5 bases off V and 3 bases off J, with a span of 11 bases between the germline ends. CDR1 is given as PRHDT and CDR2 as FYEKMQ, both from the germline V gene (reference sequence). From the cysteine up to the phenylalanine, the CDR3 has a length of 14 residues. Only CDR3 DNA remains: 42 bases, in frame from the first base. The full variable domain, completed from the reference TRBV13 and TRBJ2-1 proteins outside the CDR3, reads AAGVIQSPRHLIKEKRETATLKCYPIPRHDTVYWYQQGPGQDPQFLISFYEKMQSDKGSIPDRFSAQQFSDYHSELNMSSLELGDSALYFCASSPQDYYNEQFFGPGTRLTVL.